Described below is a single T cell receptor beta chain sequence and its context. Its antigen is currently unknown. This sample is part of a study of cytomegalovirus exposure and HLA in healthy donors. Germline CDR1 reads MRHNA; CDR2 reads SNTAGT. V lost 4 bases to trimming and J lost 9 bases; unmatched junction nucleotides: 6. This CDR3 spans 14 amino acids. Study-wide findings and caveats: According to an earlier analysis, most TCR beta V segments yielded productive rearrangements about 87% or about 30% of the time. Information on immune exposure was restricted to one variable (CMV serostatus).

Researchers ran the PCR with 60 Vbeta and 13 Jbeta primers. Assay used: immunoSEQ multiplex PCR; TCRdb lists only in-frame clones, some missing. The table includes tens of thousands of clones, about 84% detected once. The sequenced sample consisted of PBMCs. The chain employs TRBV6-4 and TRBJ1-6; 7 bases line up with TRBD1. This TCR was recovered from a female donor in good health and CMV-seronegative. CDR3: CASSVRQGFSPLHF. CDR3 nucleotide sequence: TGTGCCAGCAGTGTTAGACAGGGTTTTTCACCCCTCCACTTT.